This T cell receptor (beta chain) stems from a study of T cell responses to AZD1222 COVID-19 vaccine. This CDR3 region has 13 residues. Trimming cost V 3 bases and J 0 bases, with 5 bases left between them. Notes on the study in general: Only five or six individuals given AZD1222 were seropositive at baseline. Sampled repertoires all dated from after the peak T cell response.

Clones were read by immunoSEQ multiplex PCR, and TCRdb kept only the in-frame ones, dropping some. The sample has under 200,000 clones; about 91% are singletons. Points on this clone: The antigen remains unidentified.

Samples with a second dose at about 4 or about 12 weeks were pooled together. The specimen was peripheral blood, collected 28 days after the second AZD1222 dose. The receptor was derived from an adult who received the AZD1222 COVID-19 vaccine. This chain uses TRBV12-3 or TRBV12-4 with TRBJ1-2, with unresolved D. The CDR3 region has the DNA TGTGCCAGCAGTTTTACAGCTAACTATGGCTACACCTTC. Translated: CASSFTANYGYTF.